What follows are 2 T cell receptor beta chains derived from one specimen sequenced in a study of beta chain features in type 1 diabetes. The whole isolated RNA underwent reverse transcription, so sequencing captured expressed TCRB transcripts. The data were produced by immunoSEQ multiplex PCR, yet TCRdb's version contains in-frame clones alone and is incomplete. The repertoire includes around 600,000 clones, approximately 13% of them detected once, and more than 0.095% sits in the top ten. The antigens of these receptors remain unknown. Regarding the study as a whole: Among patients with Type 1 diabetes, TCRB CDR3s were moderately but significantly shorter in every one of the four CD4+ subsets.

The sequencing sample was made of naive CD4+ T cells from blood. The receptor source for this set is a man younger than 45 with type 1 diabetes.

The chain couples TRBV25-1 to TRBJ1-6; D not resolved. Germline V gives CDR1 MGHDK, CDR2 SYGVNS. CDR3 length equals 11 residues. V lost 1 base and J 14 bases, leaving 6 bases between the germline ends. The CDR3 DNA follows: TGTGCCAGCAGTGAATCTAGCACCCTCCACTTT. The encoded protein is CASSESSTLHF.

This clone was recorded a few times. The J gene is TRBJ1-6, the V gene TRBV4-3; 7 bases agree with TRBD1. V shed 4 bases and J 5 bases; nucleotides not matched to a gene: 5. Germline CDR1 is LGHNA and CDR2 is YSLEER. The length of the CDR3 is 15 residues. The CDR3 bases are TGCGCCAGCAGCCGTACCGGGACAGATAATTCACCCCTCCACTTT. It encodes CASSRTGTDNSPLHF.